This is a list of T cell receptor beta chains from one sample in a study of OX40 agonist ivuxolimab in advanced cancers. The data were produced by immunoSEQ multiplex PCR, yet TCRdb's version contains in-frame clones alone and is incomplete. The top ten clones hold about 1.5% of a sample with about 53,000 clones, approximately 91% of them seen once. The sequences come from CD4+ or CD8+ T cells sorted from blood, collected in a trial of the OX40 agonist ivuxolimab. The source is an adult with an advanced solid tumor such as melanoma, head and neck, liver or kidney cancer. Both conserved end residues are part of each CDR3. The order of the fields is CDR3 protein, CDR3 DNA, clone size, D gene, J gene, V gene. D genes are given only for firm matches. The size of a clone is reported for some rows only, either as once, few or many, or as a class for expanded clones.

CASSQRTGGSTEAFF TGCGCCAGCAGCCAGCGGACAGGGGGGAGCACTGAAGCTTTCTTT - TRBD1 TRBJ1-1 TRBV4-1
CASSREGVEAFF TGTGCCAGCTCACGTGAGGGCGTGGAAGCTTTCTTT - - TRBJ1-1 TRBV18
CASSLDYYEQYF TGTGCCAGCAGCTTAGACTACTACGAGCAGTACTTC - - TRBJ2-7 TRBV7-8
CASSVSALNGFYNEQFF TGTGCCAGCAGCGTATCGGCCTTAAATGGTTTCTACAATGAGCAGTTCTTC - - TRBJ2-1 TRBV9
CASSTNRAGGFF TGTGCCAGCAGTACCAACAGGGCCGGGGGGTTCTTC - - TRBJ2-1 TRBV6-6
CASSPGSMNTEAFF TGTGCCAGCTCACCAGGGAGCATGAACACTGAAGCTTTCTTT - - TRBJ1-1 TRBV18
CASSVGIDRVTNEKLFF TGTGCCAGCAGCGTAGGGATAGACAGGGTTACTAATGAAAAACTGTTTTTT - TRBD1 TRBJ1-4 TRBV9
CASSLRQGGSYSPLHF TGTGCCAGCAGTCTTCGACAGGGAGGCTCTTATTCACCCCTCCACTTT once TRBD1 TRBJ1-6 TRBV27
CASSSTEGRTSPLHF TGTGCCAGCAGTTCGACTGAAGGGAGGACTTCACCCCTCCACTTT - - TRBJ1-6 TRBV28
CATSRPGLAGGVAAQYF TGTGCCACCAGCAGACCGGGACTAGCGGGGGGGGTAGCCGCGCAGTATTTT - TRBD2 TRBJ2-3 TRBV15
CASLPTDSSSYNEQFF TGCGCCAGCTTACCTACGGACAGTAGCTCCTACAATGAGCAGTTCTTC - - TRBJ2-1 TRBV5-1
CASSQGVGNTEAFF TGCGCCAGCTCACAGGGAGTAGGGAACACTGAAGCTTTCTTT - - TRBJ1-1 TRBV5-1
CASSNRENYGYTF TGTGCCAGCTCGAACAGGGAAAACTATGGCTACACCTTC - - TRBJ1-2 TRBV18
CASSRKGGRDQPQHF TGCGCCAGCAGCCGGAAAGGGGGTCGGGATCAGCCCCAGCATTTT - - TRBJ1-5 TRBV4-1
CAWSYPSGGGGETQYF TGTGCCTGGAGTTACCCCTCCGGGGGGGGTGGAGAGACCCAGTACTTC - TRBD2 TRBJ2-5 TRBV30
CTTRGGAAYNEQFF TGTACCACGCGGGGGGGGGCCGCCTACAATGAGCAGTTCTTC - TRBD2 TRBJ2-1 TRBV6-5
CAIAGGATEAFF TGTGCCATAGCCGGGGGGGCCACTGAAGCTTTCTTT few - TRBJ1-1 TRBV10-3
CAIRTGTASTDTQYF TGTGCCATCAGAACTGGGACAGCTAGCACAGATACGCAGTATTTT once TRBD1 TRBJ2-3 TRBV10-3
CASSFGGMGTDTQYF TGTGCCAGCAGTTTCGGGGGGATGGGCACAGATACGCAGTATTTT - TRBD2 TRBJ2-3 TRBV7-9
CASTPPPAIGYEQYF TGTGCCAGCACCCCCCCGCCGGCTATCGGTTACGAGCAGTACTTC - - TRBJ2-7 TRBV27
CASSQVSQGSNQPQHF TGTGCCAGCAGCCAAGTTTCACAGGGGAGCAATCAGCCCCAGCATTTT - TRBD1 TRBJ1-5 TRBV4-2
CSATPAQGAFF TGCAGTGCTACCCCCGCTCAGGGGGCTTTCTTT - - TRBJ1-1 TRBV20-1
CASSLVGGNEQFF TGTGCCAGCAGCTTAGTTGGGGGAAATGAGCAGTTCTTC - - TRBJ2-1 TRBV11-3
CASSDPRGQYSYNEQFF TGTGCCAGCAGCGACCCACGGGGACAGTACTCCTACAATGAGCAGTTCTTC - TRBD1 TRBJ2-1 TRBV13
CASTQRSGRRFF TGTGCCAGCACTCAGAGAAGTGGGCGCCGGTTTTTT - - TRBJ1-4 TRBV28
CASSLGAGGHNEQFF TGTGCCAGCAGCTTAGGAGCGGGAGGGCACAATGAGCAGTTCTTC - TRBD2 TRBJ2-1 TRBV7-2
CASSQGIGAQYF TGCGCCAGCAGCCAAGGTATAGGGGCCCAGTACTTC - - TRBJ2-5 TRBV4-1
CASSQAGGAALHF TGCGCCAGCAGCCAAGCCGGAGGCGCAGCCCTCCACTTT - - TRBJ1-6 TRBV4-1
CASSYSRTSPREAFF TGTGCCAGCAGTTACTCGAGAACCTCACCCCGTGAAGCTTTCTTT - - TRBJ1-1 TRBV6-6
CASSFRAYDYEQYF TGTGCCAGCAGCTTCCGGGCCTACGACTACGAGCAGTACTTC - - TRBJ2-7 TRBV7-6
CASRSGQGGYEQFF TGTGCCAGTAGGTCCGGACAGGGTGGTTATGAGCAGTTCTTC - TRBD1 TRBJ2-1 TRBV19
CASRTWTGWDEQFF TGCGCCAGCAGAACCTGGACAGGGTGGGATGAGCAGTTCTTC once TRBD1 TRBJ2-1 TRBV5-1
CSVGAGDTADTQYF TGCAGCGTTGGAGCGGGGGACACCGCAGATACGCAGTATTTT - TRBD2 TRBJ2-3 TRBV29-1
CASSLGWGNTEAFF TGTGCCAGCAGCTTGGGGTGGGGAAACACTGAAGCTTTCTTT - - TRBJ1-1 TRBV5-6
CSASRQGLLFF TGCAGTGCTAGTCGACAGGGGTTACTGTTTTTT - TRBD1 TRBJ1-4 TRBV20-1
CASSYSGGSHPLEQFF TGTGCCAGCAGTTACTCGGGTGGGAGCCACCCCCTTGAGCAGTTCTTC - - TRBJ2-1 TRBV6-5
CASSPWTGENTEAFF TGTGCCAGCAGCCCCTGGACAGGGGAAAACACTGAAGCTTTCTTT - TRBD1 TRBJ1-1 TRBV9
CASSLSQSEQYF TGTGCCAGCAGTTTATCCCAGTCCGAGCAGTACTTC - - TRBJ2-7 TRBV28
CASRPTGGRTEAFF TGTGCCAGCAGACCAACAGGGGGACGCACTGAGGCTTTCTTT - TRBD1 TRBJ1-1 TRBV11-2
CASSRGWSTEAFF TGTGCCAGCAGCCGGGGGTGGAGCACTGAAGCTTTCTTT - - TRBJ1-1 TRBV11-3
CASSLERDPVGSKAFF TGTGCCAGCAGCTTAGAGCGGGACCCCGTGGGCTCCAAAGCTTTCTTT once - TRBJ1-1 TRBV11-2
CSVEGSVYGYTF TGCAGCGTTGAAGGCAGCGTATATGGCTACACCTTC - - TRBJ1-2 TRBV29-1
CASSRDTGGEEKLFF TGTGCCAGCTCACGCGATACAGGGGGCGAAGAAAAACTGTTTTTT - TRBD1 TRBJ1-4 TRBV18
CASSFSRDTQYF TGTGCCAGTAGCTTCTCCCGGGATACGCAGTATTTT - - TRBJ2-3 TRBV19
CASMIGRKIFGNTIYF TGTGCCAGTATGATCGGGCGGAAGATATTCGGAAACACCATATATTTT - - TRBJ1-3 TRBV19